A single sample gave rise to the 5 T cell receptor beta chains below, sequenced in a study of T cells in Graves' hyperthyroidism and ophthalmopathy. Amplification yielded TCR beta CDR3 regions, with RNA transcripts as the source. Initially, a first-round RT-PCR of the TCR CDR3 employed the HTBI primer set. TCRdb recomputed calls from the multiplex PCR reads with MiXCR, one row per CDR3 protein. The table shows about 510,000 distinct CDR3 sequences, with approximately 15% occurring only once. The sequencing sample was made of blood. Receptors originate from a woman in her forties with Graves' hyperthyroidism.

Many counts were recorded for this clonotype. This chain uses TRBV5-1 with TRBJ2-3, with 8 bases that match TRBD2. The CDR3 runs to 18 residues. Germline V gene sequence: CDR1 SGHRS, CDR2 YFSETQ. The V and J ends lost 3 bases and 3 bases, in that order; junction bases with no gene match: 15. DNA for the CDR3: TGCGCCAGCAGCTGGGAGGGGACACCGGGACTAGTGACAGATACGCAGTATTTT. This translates into CASSWEGTPGLVTDTQYF.

The rearrangement links TRBV19 to TRBJ1-5; TRBD1 agrees at 10 bases. This CDR3 comprises 14 residues. The V and J ends lost 4 bases and 7 bases, in that order; junction bases with no gene match: 4. Germline V lookup: CDR1 LNHDA, CDR2 SQIVND (reference sequence). The CDR3 DNA reads TGTGCCAGTAGTACCGGGACAGGGGCACAGCCCCAGCATTTT. It yields the protein CASSTGTGAQPQHF. Supplemented by reference TRBV19 and TRBJ1-5, the full variable domain reads DGGITQSPKYLFRKEGQNVTLSCEQNLNHDAMYWYRQDPGQGLRLIYYSQIVNDFQKGDIAEGYSVSREKKESFPLTVTSAQKNPTAFYLCASSTGTGAQPQHFGDGTRLSIL.

This clonotype showed up just a few times. The gene calls are TRBV20-1 and TRBJ2-1; D call uncertain. The CDR3 is made up of 12 amino acids. The V end was cut by 3 bases, the J end by 6 bases, with 9 bases between. Germline CDR1 and CDR2: DFQATT and SNEGSKA (reference sequence). Written as DNA, the CDR3 is TGCAGTGCTAGGAGGCCGATCAATGAGCAGTTCTTC. Translating it yields CSARRPINEQFF.

The chain is built from TRBV20-1 and TRBJ2-3, with 10 positions matching TRBD2. With 6 bases clipped from V and 1 base from J, the junction kept 16 bases outside the gene matches. The length of the CDR3 is 18 residues. Per germline, CDR1 DFQATT and CDR2 SNEGSKA (reference sequence). Here the CDR3 DNA reads TGCAGTGCCCCGGGGGGTGGTAGCGGGAGGTCTCGCACAGATACGCAGTATTTT. This codes for CSAPGGGSGRSRTDTQYF.

This clonotype was counted many times. The V gene is TRBV6-1, the J gene TRBJ1-2; unclear D gene. Germline loops: CDR1 MNHNS, CDR2 SASEGT. The V and J ends lost 2 bases and 4 bases respectively, with 5 bases between them. The CDR3 extends over 12 amino acids. CDR3 sequence (DNA): TGTGCCAGCAGTGAACTGAGCTATGGCTACACCTTC. Amino acid sequence: CASSELSYGYTF.